This T cell receptor (beta chain) was observed in a study of T cells after posttransplantation cyclophosphamide. This CDR3 is 16 amino acids long. Per the germline V gene, CDR1 is SGHRS and CDR2 is YFSETQ. Trimming removed 3 bases at V and 0 bases at J, with 13 bases between. Only in-frame clones appear in the TCRdb table, and some are missing; sequencing was by immunoSEQ multiplex PCR. The sample includes 28,000 or so clones, about nine tenths of them seen just once. The chain is built from TRBV5-1 and TRBJ2-4; D perhaps matches TRBD2 (5 bases). The clonotype was recovered from a man aged 50 or older. Sequencing was carried out using PBMCs. The CDR3 DNA is TGCGCCAGCAGCTCCGGGGATTTGATAGCCAAAAACATTCAGTACTTC. Translating it yields CASSSGDLIAKNIQYF.